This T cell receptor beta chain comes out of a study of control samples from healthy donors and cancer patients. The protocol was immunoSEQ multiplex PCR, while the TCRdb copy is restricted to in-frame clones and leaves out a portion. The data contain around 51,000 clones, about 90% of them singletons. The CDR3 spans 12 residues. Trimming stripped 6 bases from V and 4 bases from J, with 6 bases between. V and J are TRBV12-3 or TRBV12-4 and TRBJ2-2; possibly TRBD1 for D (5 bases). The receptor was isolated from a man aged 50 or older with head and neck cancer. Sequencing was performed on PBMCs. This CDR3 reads CASSQGTGELFF. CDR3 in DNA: TGTGCCAGCAGCCAGGGCACCGGGGAGCTGTTTTTT.